Each of the 14 T cell receptor beta chains below was sequenced from the same sample in a study of response to subunit inactivated influenza vaccine. TCRdb analysed the RT-PCR reads with MiXCR anew, one entry per CDR3 protein. The sample yields roughly 650,000 distinct CDR3 sequences, around 14% seen once. Sequenced material: PBMCs from blood, taken roughly 12 days after vaccination. These receptor sequences come from a man in his fifties or sixties who received an inactivated influenza vaccine.

The chain is built from TRBV20-1 and TRBJ1-1; D unclear. V was shortened by 5 bases and J by 5 bases, with 12 bases between the two germline ends. Germline CDR1 DFQATT, CDR2 SNEGSKA (reference sequence). The CDR3 loop spans 12 amino acids. The CDR3 coding sequence is TGCAGTGCTTCGTCCGCGCTGACTGAAGCTTTCTTT. Amino acid sequence: CSASSALTEAFF.

This clonotype was detected only a few times. This chain joins TRBV5-1 and TRBJ1-6; D call uncertain. CDR3 length: 11 residues. In germline, CDR1 is SGHRS, CDR2 YFSETQ. The germline V and J ends were trimmed by 4 bases and 5 bases, with 1 base remaining between them. CDR3 residues: CASSDNSPLHF. DNA of the CDR3: TGCGCCAGCAGCGATAATTCACCCCTCCACTTT.

The V gene is TRBV9, the J gene TRBJ2-1; D may be TRBD2 (5 bases). Germline CDR1 reads SGDLS; CDR2 reads YYNGEE. The CDR3 has 16 residues. Trimming removed 2 bases at V and 4 bases at J, with 16 bases between. The CDR3 loop reads CASSVMSSMLYNEQFF. The CDR3 DNA follows: TGTGCCAGCAGCGTGATGTCTAGCATGTTATACAATGAGCAGTTCTTC.

This chain connects TRBV7-6 to TRBJ2-7, with 7 bases fitting TRBD1. Germline assignment: CDR1 SGHVS and CDR2 FNYEAQ. The CDR3 sequence is 16 residues long. V lost 1 base to trimming and J lost 2 bases; unmatched junction nucleotides: 8. The CDR3 DNA reads TGTGCCAGCAGCTTAGGTGGCACAGGGGAGACCTACGAGCAGTACTTC. Its translation: CASSLGGTGETYEQYF.

This clonotype was observed at least ten times. The chain couples TRBV20-1 to TRBJ2-7, with TRBD2 identical over 7 bases. The CDR3 loop spans 14 amino acids. Losses at the gene ends were 6 bases for V and 3 bases for J; bases not matched to a gene: 11. Germline CDR1 reads DFQATT; CDR2 reads SNEGSKA (reference sequence). The DNA for the CDR3 is TGCAGTGCCACCGACGCTAGCGGAATCTACGAGCAGTACTTC. It yields the protein CSATDASGIYEQYF.

This clonotype showed up just a few times. V usage is TRBV10-3 and J usage is TRBJ2-1; no definite D call. Germline-derived CDR1 and CDR2 are ENHRY and SYGVKD. There are 12 residues in the CDR3. Trimming removed 4 bases from V and 4 bases from J, with 5 bases in between. The CDR3 loop is CAISAAYNEQFF. The CDR3 DNA sequence: TGTGCCATCAGTGCCGCTTACAATGAGCAGTTCTTC.

There are a few counts of this clonotype. This chain connects TRBV12-3 or TRBV12-4 to TRBJ2-4; a possible D gene is TRBD2 (6 bases). The CDR3 has 15 residues. With 8 bases removed from V and 1 base from J, the gap between germline ends came to 15 bases. The CDR3 DNA follows: TGTGCCAGCGGGGCGGGAATGGTGGCCAAAAACATTCAGTACTTC. This encodes CASGAGMVAKNIQYF.

CDR3 coding DNA: TGTGCCAGCAGCCCGACGAGGGGGTTAGGGACTGAAGCTTTCTTT. Translation: CASSPTRGLGTEAFF. The gene calls are TRBV14 and TRBJ1-1, with D possibly matching TRBD1 (6 bases). Germline V gene data show CDR1 as SGHDN and CDR2 as FVKESK. Trimming shortened V by 4 bases and J by 5 bases, and 17 bases separated the two germline ends. The CDR3 is 15 residues long.

V usage is TRBV10-2 and J usage is TRBJ1-1; D uncertain. CDR1 and CDR2 (germline): WSHSY, SAAADI. With 0 bases removed from V and 5 bases from J, the gap between germline ends came to 19 bases. The CDR3 spans 17 residues. CDR3 coding DNA: TGCGCCAGCAGTGAGTCCGGAAACAGCGGATATCGGACTGAAGCTTTCTTT. Protein product: CASSESGNSGYRTEAFF.

This clonotype appeared a few times. The CDR3 spells CASSRGSGELFF. CDR3 nucleotides: TGTGCCAGCAGTCGGGGGTCCGGGGAGCTGTTTTTT. V gene TRBV12-3 or TRBV12-4 combines with J gene TRBJ2-2; TRBD2 is a possible D gene (6 bases). V was clipped by 5 bases and J by 6 bases, with 7 bases between them. The CDR3 runs to 12 residues.

This clonotype was recorded at least ten times. This chain links TRBV29-1 with TRBJ2-3; 12 positions agree with TRBD2. With 2 bases clipped from V and 3 bases from J, the junction kept 9 bases outside the gene matches. The CDR3 extends over 17 amino acids. Germline values: CDR1 SQVTM, CDR2 ANQGSEA. The CDR3 coding sequence is TGCAGCGTTGAACTCTCACTTGGACTAGCGGGGACAGATACGCAGTATTTT. This encodes CSVELSLGLAGTDTQYF.

The rearrangement uses TRBV6-1 and TRBJ2-2; D is possibly TRBD1 (5 bases). The CDR3 runs to 16 residues. Trimming stripped 6 bases from V and 1 base from J, with 15 bases between. The germline V gene has CDR1 MNHNS and CDR2 SASEGT. This CDR3 reads CASRPYITGNTGELFF. CDR3 nucleotides: TGTGCCAGCAGACCCTACATAACAGGGAACACCGGGGAGCTGTTTTTT.

This clonotype was observed a handful of times. The V call is TRBV6-2 or TRBV6-3, the J call TRBJ1-2, with D possibly being TRBD1 (5 bases). Germline CDR1 MNHEY, CDR2 SVGEGT. V was cut by 7 bases and J by 9 bases, with 27 bases left in between. The CDR3 length is 16 residues. The CDR3, as DNA: TGTGCCAGCACCGCCCGGGCCGGGAAAGAATCGGGGCGCTACACCTTC. Amino acids: CASTARAGKESGRYTF.

This clonotype was counted between two and nine times. The chain combines TRBV5-1 with TRBJ2-5; 7 nucleotides agree with TRBD2. The CDR3 extends over 13 amino acids. Per the germline V gene, CDR1 is SGHRS and CDR2 is YFSETQ. The trim removed 6 bases at V and 2 bases at J, leaving 4 bases unmatched. The CDR3 DNA sequence: TGCGCCAGCAAGGTCGGGGGGCAAGAGACCCAGTACTTC. Amino acids: CASKVGGQETQYF.